The next 3 T cell receptor beta chains were all read from a single sample in a study of T cells in localized non-small cell lung cancer. Clones were sequenced by immunoSEQ multiplex PCR, and TCRdb holds only the in-frame ones, with some missing. The sample lists about 2,600 clones; 28% were seen once. Material: lung tumor tissue, obtained before any cancer treatment. These receptors came from a male donor aged 60 or over with stage II squamous cell lung carcinoma.

By frequency in the sample, this clone is medium-sized. The chain is built from TRBV11-3 and TRBJ1-2; no firm D call. V lost 0 bases and J lost 6, with 17 bases in between. In germline, CDR1 is SGHNT, CDR2 YENEEA. There are 16 residues in the CDR3. This CDR3 reads CASSLEVSSGKDGYTF. CDR3 coding DNA: TGTGCCAGCAGCTTAGAAGTTAGCAGCGGGAAGGATGGCTACACCTTC.

The V and J genes are TRBV11-3 and TRBJ1-4, with D possibly matching TRBD1 (5 bases). V gave up 5 bases and J gave up 5 bases, with 15 bases separating them. CDR1 is SGHNT, CDR2 YENEEA, per germline. This CDR3 has 15 amino acids. The DNA of the CDR3 is TGTGCCAGCAGCGTCAGGGTAGGAATGAATGAAAAACTGTTTTTT. It translates to CASSVRVGMNEKLFF. Full variable domain (rest looked up from reference TRBV11-3 and TRBJ1-4): EAGVVQSPRYKIIEKKQPVAFWCNPISGHNTLYWYLQNLGQGPELLIRYENEEAVDDSQLPKDRFSAERLKGVDSTLKIQPAELGDSAVYLCASSVRVGMNEKLFFGSGTQLSVL.

This clone was seen more than once but under ten times. The V call is TRBV6-8, the J call TRBJ1-1; D is unclear. CDR1 and CDR2 (germline): MNHGY, SAAAGT. Trimming took off 4 bases at V and 3 bases at J, with 15 bases between the two ends. The CDR3 consists of 15 residues. The CDR3 DNA reads TGTGCCAGCAGTTTGACTGGGGTATTGGACACTGAAGCTTTCTTT. Amino acids: CASSLTGVLDTEAFF.